This entry is about one T cell receptor (beta chain). What it binds is not known. After extraction with the RNeasy kit, roughly 0.45 to 1 ug of the RNA was reverse transcribed using random hexamers. TCRdb fed the immunoSEQ multiplex PCR reads into MiXCR, producing one record per CDR3 protein. The sample lists fewer than 250,000 distinct CDR3 sequences; approximately 93% were seen once. Germline values: CDR1 SGHRS, CDR2 YFSETQ. After removal of 7 bases from V and 4 bases from J, the junction contained 8 bases not matched to a gene. The CDR3 has 14 residues. The sample is drawn from a study of CD8 T cells in Susac syndrome. General study points: As the study acknowledged, the number of individuals in its TCR sequencing and HLA analysis was relatively small.

The chain has TRBV5-1 and TRBJ1-3, with TRBD1 identical over 7 bases. This sequence was found in a human donor in good health. Sequences were obtained from CD4+ T cells from PBMCs. This CDR3 is CASSPTGEGNTIYF. CDR3 DNA sequence: TGCGCCAGCTCTCCTACAGGGGAGGGAAACACCATATATTTT.